The 30 T cell receptor beta chains in this list originate from one sample, sequenced in a study of T cell responses to AZD1222 COVID-19 vaccine. The protocol was immunoSEQ multiplex PCR, while the TCRdb copy is restricted to in-frame clones and leaves out a portion. The table includes 120,000 to 150,000 clones, roughly 90% detected once. The sample here was peripheral blood, taken on day 0 of AZD1222 vaccination. These receptors came from an adult in good health.

The chain uses TRBV5-6 and TRBJ2-5; TRBD1 aligns across 7 bases. V lost 3 bases to trimming and J lost 5 bases; unmatched junction nucleotides: 7. Germline V gives CDR1 SGHDT, CDR2 YYEEEE. The CDR3 contains 14 residues. The CDR3 loop is CASSYRTGGETQYF. CDR3 coding DNA: TGTGCCAGCAGCTACAGGACAGGCGGGGAGACCCAGTACTTC.

The rearrangement joins TRBV4-2 to TRBJ2-3; unclear D gene. The germline V gene encodes CDR1 LGHNA and CDR2 YNFKEQ. Deletions cut 0 bases from V and 2 bases from J, with 9 bases between. The CDR3 totals 15 residues. CDR3 nucleotides: TGTGCCAGCAGCCAAGACCAATACGCCACAGATACGCAGTATTTT. Protein: CASSQDQYATDTQYF.

This chain joins TRBV4-3 and TRBJ2-5, with D possibly being TRBD1 or TRBD2 (6 bases each). The germline V and J ends were trimmed by 0 bases and 4 bases, with 15 bases remaining between them. The CDR3 runs 16 residues. Germline V CDR1 and CDR2: LGHNA, YSLEER. This chain's CDR3 is CASSQDYGGPRETQYF. For the CDR3, the DNA is TGCGCCAGCAGCCAAGATTACGGGGGCCCCCGAGAGACCCAGTACTTC.

Written as DNA, the CDR3 is TGTGCCAGCAGTTGGGCAGGGGGCCCCTACGAGCAGTACTTC. The encoded protein is CASSWAGGPYEQYF. The chain combines TRBV27 with TRBJ2-7; TRBD1 matches at 8 bases. CDR3 length equals 14 residues. Germline V gene lookup returns CDR1 MNHEY and CDR2 SMNVEV (reference sequence). Unmatched junction bases numbered 4, after V lost 4 bases and J lost 2 bases.

This chain connects TRBV7-2 to TRBJ2-3; a possible D gene is TRBD2 (5 bases). Trimming removed 2 bases at V and 2 bases at J, with 11 bases between. The germline V gene has CDR1 SGHTA and CDR2 FQGNSA. The CDR3 extends over 15 amino acids. CDR3 region: CASSLKPAVTDTQYF. The CDR3 DNA reads TGTGCCAGCAGCTTAAAGCCAGCGGTCACAGATACGCAGTATTTT. The variable domain in full, completed from reference TRBV7-2 and TRBJ2-3, reads GAGVSQSPSNKVTEKGKDVELRCDPISGHTALYWYRQSLGQGLEFLIYFQGNSAPDKSGLPSDRFSAERTGGSVSTLTIQRTQQEDSAVYLCASSLKPAVTDTQYFGPGTRLTVL.

The count of this clone is one. The chain employs TRBV2 and TRBJ1-4, with 7 bases fitting TRBD1. The trim removed 4 bases at V and 6 bases at J, leaving 8 bases unmatched. The CDR3 spans 15 residues. Germline assignment: CDR1 SNHLY and CDR2 FYNNEI. CDR3 bases: TGTGCCAGCAGTGTTTCCGGGACAGAGTATGAAAAACTGTTTTTT. As protein: CASSVSGTEYEKLFF.

The chain is built from TRBV6-2 or TRBV6-3 and TRBJ2-2; D possibly corresponds to TRBD2 (6 bases). Germline CDR1 MNHEY, CDR2 SVGEGT. This CDR3 has 16 amino acids. The V end lost 0 bases, the J end lost 3 bases, and 11 bases lay between the germline ends. In DNA form, the CDR3 reads TGTGCCAGCAGTTACTCTCGACTAGGGCACACCGGGGAGCTGTTTTTT. This sequence encodes CASSYSRLGHTGELFF.

The J gene is TRBJ1-1, the V gene TRBV2; TRBD1 might be the D (5 bases). The germline V and J ends were trimmed by 6 bases and 4 bases, with 15 bases remaining between them. CDR3 length: 14 residues. CDR1 is SNHLY, CDR2 FYNNEI, per germline. CDR3 DNA sequence: TGTGCCAGCAGAATTTATGGGGACGGCACTGAAGCTTTCTTT. Translated, it gives CASRIYGDGTEAFF.

This clone was detected only once. The gene calls are TRBV19 and TRBJ1-5; D not certain. The CDR3 has 14 residues. V lost 6 bases, J lost 3 bases, and 12 bases lay in between. Germline CDR1 reads LNHDA; CDR2 reads SQIVND (reference sequence). This CDR3 is CASRTVMTNQPQHF. As DNA, the CDR3 is TGTGCCAGTAGGACCGTCATGACCAATCAGCCCCAGCATTTT.

This clone was seen a few times. The V and J genes are TRBV6-2 or TRBV6-3 and TRBJ1-2, with D perhaps matching TRBD1 (5 bases). Trimming removed 5 bases from V and 8 bases from J, with 24 bases in between. This CDR3 has 16 residues. The germline gives CDR1 MNHEY, CDR2 SVGEGT. The chain's CDR3 is CASSNPLSRARPGYTF. CDR3 nucleotides: TGTGCCAGCAGTAATCCACTATCCAGGGCCCGCCCCGGCTACACCTTC.

The V call is TRBV19, the J call TRBJ2-3, with TRBD1 identical over 11 bases. This CDR3 comprises 14 residues. V gave up 6 bases and J gave up 5 bases; unmatched junction bases: 4. Germline loops: CDR1 LNHDA, CDR2 SQIVND (reference sequence). This chain's CDR3 is CASRTGTGGDTQYF. CDR3 bases: TGTGCCAGTAGGACCGGGACAGGGGGAGATACGCAGTATTTT.

The DNA of the CDR3 is TGTGCCAGCAGCAAAGCCCCAGGGCTGGCAACTAATGAAAAACTGTTTTTT. Translated, it gives CASSKAPGLATNEKLFF. The V gene is TRBV21-1, the J gene TRBJ1-4; the table names TRBD1, a call not compared with the DNA. TRBV21-1 is given as a pseudogene. The CDR3 covers 17 residues.

The chain recombines TRBV11-1 with TRBJ2-1; 9 bases are a match to TRBD2. This CDR3 region has 16 residues. Trimming cost V 5 bases and J 6 bases; bases outside gene matches: 11. Germline CDR1 reads SGHAT; CDR2 reads FQDESV (reference sequence). Here the CDR3 reads CASSPGGGRARNEQFF. DNA for the CDR3: TGTGCCAGCAGCCCAGGTGGCGGGAGGGCACGCAATGAGCAGTTCTTC.

The rearrangement uses TRBV19 and TRBJ1-6; possibly TRBD1 for D (5 bases). Germline CDR1 reads LNHDA; CDR2 reads SQIVND (reference sequence). The CDR3 spans 14 residues. With 3 bases removed from V and 11 bases from J, the gap between germline ends came to 14 bases. The CDR3: CASSIRDGGTPLHF. The CDR3 DNA sequence: TGTGCCAGTAGTATCAGGGATGGGGGGACACCCCTCCACTTT. Full variable domain (missing parts from reference TRBV19 and TRBJ1-6): DGGITQSPKYLFRKEGQNVTLSCEQNLNHDAMYWYRQDPGQGLRLIYYSQIVNDFQKGDIAEGYSVSREKKESFPLTVTSAQKNPTAFYLCASSIRDGGTPLHFGNGTRLTVT.

This chain joins TRBV7-9 and TRBJ1-6; TRBD1 is a possible D gene (6 bases). CDR3 length: 14 residues. V lost 7 bases to trimming and J lost 10 bases, with 17 bases between them. Germline V gene data show CDR1 as SEHNR and CDR2 as FQNEAQ (reference sequence). The CDR3 spells CASNREQGTSPLHF. The DNA for the CDR3 is TGTGCCAGCAACAGAGAGCAGGGGACGTCACCCCTCCACTTT.

The chain employs TRBV6-5 and TRBJ2-7; the D gene is possibly TRBD2 (6 bases). V was trimmed by 2 bases and J by 4 bases, leaving 18 bases between them. This CDR3 region has 16 residues. Per the germline V gene, CDR1 is MNHEY and CDR2 is SVGAGI. CDR3 protein: CASSYGAGLPGYEQYF. In DNA form, the CDR3 reads TGTGCCAGCAGTTACGGGGCGGGACTTCCAGGGTACGAGCAGTACTTC.

The J gene is TRBJ2-2, the V gene TRBV3-1 (or the pseudogene TRBV3-2); 9 positions match TRBD2. Per germline, CDR1 LGHDT and CDR2 YNNKEL (reference sequence). CDR3 length: 16 residues. J was trimmed by 1 base and V by 5 bases; bases with no gene match: 5. The CDR3 region has the DNA TGTGCCAGCAGCATAAGACTAGCGGAGAACACCGGGGAGCTGTTTTTT. Amino acids: CASSIRLAENTGELFF.

This chain uses TRBV4-2 with TRBJ2-3; 9 bases line up with TRBD2. Germline loops: CDR1 LGHNA, CDR2 YNFKEQ. V trimming: 0 bases; J trimming: 5 bases; junction bases outside the gene matches: 9. The CDR3 length is 17 residues. The CDR3 loop reads CASSQDGSGGLGDTQYF. CDR3 DNA sequence: TGTGCCAGCAGCCAAGATGGAAGCGGGGGGCTTGGAGATACGCAGTATTTT.

This rearrangement joins TRBV27 to TRBJ2-1; 11 bases match TRBD2. CDR1 is MNHEY and CDR2 is SMNVEV in the germline V gene (reference sequence). V gave up 6 bases and J gave up 5 bases; unmatched junction bases: 6. The length of the CDR3 is 15 residues. CDR3 sequence (DNA): TGTGCCAGCAGGTTAGCGGGAGGGCCTAACAATGAGCAGTTCTTC. The encoded protein is CASRLAGGPNNEQFF.

This clone has only one observation. The chain is built from TRBV6-5 and TRBJ2-7; D is possibly TRBD1 or TRBD2 (5 bases each). Germline-derived CDR1 and CDR2 are MNHEY and SVGAGI. V lost 1 base and J 0 bases, leaving 10 bases between the germline ends. The CDR3 covers 15 residues. CDR3 protein: CASSYYGTDSYEQYF. The CDR3 DNA sequence: TGTGCCAGCAGTTACTATGGGACCGACTCCTACGAGCAGTACTTC.

The J gene is TRBJ1-6, the V gene TRBV7-2; D is unresolved. The CDR3 is made up of 15 amino acids. CDR1 SGHTA and CDR2 FQGNSA come from the germline V gene. V was pared by 6 bases and J by 4 bases, with 13 bases between. The CDR3 here is CASREPAGYNSPLHF. The CDR3 DNA sequence: TGTGCCAGCAGGGAACCGGCGGGTTATAATTCACCCCTCCACTTT.

V is TRBV7-6 and J is TRBJ2-1; the D gene is possibly TRBD2 (5 bases). CDR3 length: 15 amino acids. V was clipped by 2 bases and J by 6 bases, with 14 bases between them. From germline, CDR1 is SGHVS and CDR2 FNYEAQ. CDR3 nucleotides: TGTGCCAGCAGCTTACTAGCTGTCGGTTTCAATGAGCAGTTCTTC. Translated: CASSLLAVGFNEQFF.

The chain has TRBV5-4 and TRBJ2-2; 7 bases align to TRBD2. Germline V gene data show CDR1 as SGHNT and CDR2 as YYREEE (reference sequence). The CDR3 consists of 16 residues. With V trimmed by 6 bases and J by 6 bases, 14 bases remained unmatched. The CDR3 coding sequence is TGTGCCAGCACCACCATGGGGCGGGAGTGGCCCGGGGAGCTGTTTTTT. Translated: CASTTMGREWPGELFF.

The genes are TRBV12-3 or TRBV12-4 and TRBJ1-2, with D perhaps matching TRBD1 (5 bases). The V gene lost 5 bases and the J gene lost 3 bases, with 10 bases spanning the gap. The CDR3 has 13 residues. The CDR3 DNA reads TGTGCCAGCAGTCCGGGACCATACTATGGCTACACCTTC. Amino acids: CASSPGPYYGYTF.

The chain carries TRBV7-2 and TRBJ1-5; D unclear. The CDR3 runs 14 residues. Germline V gene data show CDR1 as SGHTA and CDR2 as FQGNSA. V lost 4 bases to trimming and J lost 0 bases, with 7 bases between them. The CDR3 nucleotides read TGTGCCAGCAGCTCGATAAATAGCAATCAGCCCCAGCATTTT. This sequence encodes CASSSINSNQPQHF.

V is TRBV27 and J is TRBJ1-5; weak D call: TRBD1 (6 bases). V lost 5 bases, J lost 4 bases, and 15 bases lay in between. The CDR3 consists of 15 residues. The germline V gene has CDR1 MNHEY and CDR2 SMNVEV (reference sequence). This CDR3 reads CASSPLGGANQPQHF. CDR3 bases: TGTGCCAGCAGTCCCCTGGGGGGGGCGAATCAGCCCCAGCATTTT.

The V call is TRBV3-1 (or the pseudogene TRBV3-2), the J call TRBJ2-3; D unresolved. The germline gives CDR1 LGHDT, CDR2 YNNKEL (reference sequence). This CDR3 comprises 15 residues. V lost 1 base, J lost 11 bases, and 19 bases lay in between. In nucleotides, the CDR3 is TGTGCCAGCAGCCAAGCTACCGAAGGGCTTCGAGGGCAGTATTTT. Amino acid sequence: CASSQATEGLRGQYF.

The J gene is TRBJ2-3, the V gene TRBV11-2; TRBD1 agrees at 12 bases. This CDR3 comprises 17 residues. V shed 4 bases and J 1 base; nucleotides not matched to a gene: 6. The germline V gene encodes CDR1 SGHAT and CDR2 FQNNGV. The CDR3, as DNA: TGTGCCAGCAGCTACCCGGGACAGGGGGCGGGCACAGATACGCAGTATTTT. It is translated as CASSYPGQGAGTDTQYF.

The chain uses TRBV4-1 and TRBJ1-1; D may be TRBD1 (5 bases). The CDR3 is 16 amino acids. Germline-derived CDR1 and CDR2 are MGHRA and YSYEKL. V lost 0 bases to trimming and J lost 3 bases, with 14 bases between them. Here the CDR3 DNA reads TGCGCCAGCAGCCAAGAGGGGCACAGCTTTTACACTGAAGCTTTCTTT. It is translated as CASSQEGHSFYTEAFF.

This clone has more than one count but fewer than ten. This chain connects TRBV7-6 to TRBJ2-3; D may be TRBD2 (7 bases). Germline CDR1 reads SGHVS; CDR2 reads FNYEAQ. With 1 base removed from V and 1 base from J, the gap between germline ends came to 15 bases. The CDR3 loop spans 17 amino acids. CDR3 bases: TGTGCCAGCAGCTTAGGGGGGGCCGGGGGGCGCACAGATACGCAGTATTTT. Its translation: CASSLGGAGGRTDTQYF.